This T cell receptor beta chain was recovered during a study of beta chain features in type 1 diabetes. This clone showed up many times. Its target is not known. Of the isolated RNA, all was reverse transcribed, and so the sequenced material was expressed TCRB transcripts. Naive, central memory and regulatory T cell samples produced a mean of about 3.5 million reads. Measured with immunoSEQ multiplex PCR; TCRdb has only the in-frame clones, and not every one. The sample consists of 95,000 to 150,000 clones, roughly 17% of them appearing once. There are 14 residues in the CDR3. The V gene end was trimmed by 4 bases and the J gene end by 3 bases; junction bases not matched to a gene: 7. Looked up from germline, CDR1 is SGHNT and CDR2 is YYREEE (reference sequence). Sorting produced populations that all topped 98% purity. General study points: All four CD4+ subsets of Type 1 diabetes patients contained TCRB CDR3s that were moderately but significantly shorter. Patients with type 1 diabetes carried fewer insertions and had more deletions at their VDJ junctions.

This sequence was found in a man aged 18-30 years with type 1 diabetes. Material: central memory CD4+ T cells from blood. The rearrangement uses TRBV5-4 and TRBJ2-7, with TRBD2 matching over 7 bases. CDR3 DNA sequence: TGTGCCAGCAGCCCGGGCGGGGGTGGCTACGAGCAGTACTTC. It yields the protein CASSPGGGGYEQYF.